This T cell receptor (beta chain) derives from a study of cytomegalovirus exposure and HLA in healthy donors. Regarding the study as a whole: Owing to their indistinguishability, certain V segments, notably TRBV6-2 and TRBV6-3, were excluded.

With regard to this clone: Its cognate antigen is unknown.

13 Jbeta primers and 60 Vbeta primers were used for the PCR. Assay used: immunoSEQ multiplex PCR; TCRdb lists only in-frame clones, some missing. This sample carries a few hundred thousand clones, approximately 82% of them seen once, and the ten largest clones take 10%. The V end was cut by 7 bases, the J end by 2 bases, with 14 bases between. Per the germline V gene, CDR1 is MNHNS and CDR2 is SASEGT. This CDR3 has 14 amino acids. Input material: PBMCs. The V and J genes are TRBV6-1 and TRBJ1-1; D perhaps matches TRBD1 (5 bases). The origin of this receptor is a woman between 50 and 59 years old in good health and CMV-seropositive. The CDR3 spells CASTRRDSNTEAFF. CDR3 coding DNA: TGTGCCAGCACCAGGCGGGACTCTAACACTGAAGCTTTCTTT.